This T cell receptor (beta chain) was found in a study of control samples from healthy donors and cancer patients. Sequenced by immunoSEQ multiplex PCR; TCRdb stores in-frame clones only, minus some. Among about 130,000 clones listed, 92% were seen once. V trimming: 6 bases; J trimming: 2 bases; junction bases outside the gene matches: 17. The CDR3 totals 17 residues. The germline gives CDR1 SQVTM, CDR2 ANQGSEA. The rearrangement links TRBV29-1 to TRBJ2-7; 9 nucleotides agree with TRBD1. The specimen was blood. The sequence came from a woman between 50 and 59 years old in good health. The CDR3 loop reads CSVELFHRGLQTYEQYF. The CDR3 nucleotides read TGCAGCGTGGAACTTTTCCACAGGGGGCTTCAAACCTACGAGCAGTACTTC.